One sample yielded the 21 T cell receptor beta chains listed below, sequenced in a study of shared clonotypes between healthy human individuals. Produced via immunoSEQ multiplex PCR; TCRdb's table is partial and in-frame only. The sample holds some 2 million clones, just under 95% seen once. CD8 cells classed as naive were CD45RO-negative and positively selected for CCR7, excluding terminally differentiated effector memory CD45RA+ cells. Input material: naive CD8+ T cells sorted from blood. These receptors all come from a young man in good health.

Comment on this clone: The same CDR3 is also encoded by other DNA sequences in this sample. The chain carries TRBV7-9 and TRBJ1-1, with 8 positions matching TRBD1. Germline CDR1 and CDR2: SEHNR and FQNEAQ (reference sequence). Losses at the gene ends were 1 base for V and 5 bases for J; bases not matched to a gene: 3. The length of the CDR3 is 14 residues. The CDR3: CASSLGQGATEAFF. Written as DNA, the CDR3 is TGTGCCAGCAGCTTAGGGCAGGGGGCTACTGAAGCTTTCTTT.

The rearrangement joins TRBV9 to TRBJ1-2; perhaps TRBD1 as D (6 bases). With 4 bases removed from V and 2 bases from J, the gap between germline ends came to 15 bases. In germline, CDR1 is SGDLS, CDR2 YYNGEE. The CDR3 runs to 15 residues. The CDR3 reads CASSPLGQLNYGYTF. The CDR3 bases are TGTGCCAGCAGCCCCCTAGGACAGTTAAACTATGGCTACACCTTC. The full variable domain, rest sourced from reference TRBV9 and TRBJ1-2, is DSGVTQTPKHLITATGQRVTLRCSPRSGDLSVYWYQQSLDQGLQFLIQYYNGEERAKGNILERFSAQQFPDLHSELNLSSLELGDSALYFCASSPLGQLNYGYTFGSGTRLTVV.

The gene calls are TRBV5-8 and TRBJ2-2; 7 bases are shared with TRBD2. The CDR3 totals 13 residues. V dropped 6 bases and J dropped 8; count of bases not matched to a gene: 7. Germline loops: CDR1 SGHTS, CDR2 YDEGEE. CDR3 DNA sequence: TGTGCCAGCACGGCGGGAGAGTTTGGGGAGCTGTTTTTT. It yields the protein CASTAGEFGELFF.

A note on this clone: At the DNA level, this CDR3 is encoded by other sequences in the same sample as well. CDR3 amino acids: CSVVGDYGYTF. CDR3 nucleotide sequence: TGCAGCGTTGTAGGGGACTATGGCTACACCTTC. The V call is TRBV29-1, the J call TRBJ1-2; tentative D call: TRBD1 (5 bases). Looked up from germline, CDR1 is SQVTM and CDR2 is ANQGSEA. The CDR3 has 11 residues. The V gene lost 4 bases and the J gene lost 3 bases, with 6 bases spanning the gap.

The chain has TRBV5-6 and TRBJ1-1, with TRBD1 matching 9 bases. The CDR3 is 18 residues long. The V gene end was trimmed by 0 bases and the J gene end by 3 bases; junction bases not matched to a gene: 12. Germline-derived CDR1 and CDR2 are SGHDT and YYEEEE. The chain's CDR3 is CASSLGLEYRGLDTEAFF. CDR3 nucleotide sequence: TGTGCCAGCAGCTTGGGGCTGGAGTACAGGGGGCTGGACACTGAAGCTTTCTTT.

This clone was recorded a few times. The J gene is TRBJ1-2, the V gene TRBV29-1; D not certain. This CDR3 is 12 amino acids long. V lost 2 bases to trimming and J lost 7 bases, with 11 bases between them. CDR1 and CDR2 from the germline V gene are SQVTM and ANQGSEA. The CDR3 nucleotides read TGCAGCGTTGAATTGGTTAAGGGTGGCTACACCTTC. Translating gives CSVELVKGGYTF.

The chain has TRBV30 and TRBJ1-1, with D hard to call. Trimming shortened V by 5 bases and J by 1 base, and 5 bases separated the two germline ends. The CDR3 is 11 residues long. Germline CDR1 is GTSNPN and CDR2 is SVGIG (reference sequence). The CDR3 region is CAWAENTEAFF. In DNA, the CDR3 is TGTGCCTGGGCAGAGAACACTGAAGCTTTCTTT. Supplemented by reference TRBV30 and TRBJ1-1, the full variable domain reads SQTIHQWPATLVQPVGSPLSLECTVEGTSNPNLYWYRQAAGRGLQLLFYSVGIGQISSEVPQNLSASRPQDRQFILSSKKLLLSDSGFYLCAWAENTEAFFGQGTRLTVV.

This clone was observed once. The gene calls are TRBV9 and TRBJ2-7; D assignment may be TRBD1 or TRBD2 (5 bases each). CDR1 and CDR2 (germline): SGDLS, YYNGEE. V gave up 3 bases and J gave up 6 bases, with 16 bases separating them. The length of the CDR3 is 14 residues. DNA for the CDR3: TGTGCCAGCAGCGCCGCCGGGGCGCCAGGCGAGCAGTACTTC. Amino acid sequence: CASSAAGAPGEQYF.

The V gene is TRBV10-1, the J gene TRBJ2-7, with TRBD1 matching over 8 bases. The CDR3 length is 15 residues. In germline, CDR1 is WNHNN, CDR2 SYGVQD (reference sequence). J gave up 2 bases and V 0 bases, and 3 bases lay outside the gene matches. Here the CDR3 reads CASSESGQGAYEQYF. CDR3 DNA sequence: TGCGCCAGCAGTGAGTCAGGACAGGGAGCCTACGAGCAGTACTTC.

This clone appeared once. The V and J genes are TRBV5-5 and TRBJ2-7; unclear D gene. The germline CDR1 and CDR2 sequences are SGHKS and YYEKEE (reference sequence). The CDR3 spans 17 residues. V was cut by 1 base and J by 3 bases, with 20 bases left in between. The CDR3 here is CASSLSLLVSDLYEQYF. In DNA form, the CDR3 reads TGTGCCAGCAGCTTGTCTCTTCTGGTGAGTGACCTCTACGAGCAGTACTTC.

CDR3 nucleotides: TGTGCCAGCCAGACAGGGGCAGATCAGCCCCAGCATTTT. The encoded protein is CASQTGADQPQHF. This chain connects TRBV27 to TRBJ1-5, with 8 bases fitting TRBD1. CDR1 and CDR2 (germline): MNHEY, SMNVEV (reference sequence). CDR3 size: 13 residues. Trimming cost V 8 bases and J 5 bases; bases outside gene matches: 5.

A word on this clone: Given a much more abundant clone one base away, this may be a read error. The rearrangement links TRBV13 to TRBJ2-7; D might be TRBD1 (6 bases). The CDR3 totals 13 residues. Germline V CDR1 and CDR2: PRHDT, FYEKMQ (reference sequence). V shed 5 bases and J shed 0 bases, with 8 bases lying between them. CDR3: CASSARGSYEQYF. CDR3 DNA sequence: TGTGCCAGCAGCGCCAGGGGCTCCTACGAGCAGTACTTC. Combining the CDR3 with reference TRBV13 and TRBJ2-7 gives the whole variable domain AAGVIQSPRHLIKEKRETATLKCYPIPRHDTVYWYQQGPGQDPQFLISFYEKMQSDKGSIPDRFSAQQFSDYHSELNMSSLELGDSALYFCASSARGSYEQYFGPGTRLTVT.

The chain has TRBV27 and TRBJ2-7; TRBD1 or TRBD2 may be the D gene (7 bases each). Germline V lookup: CDR1 MNHEY, CDR2 SMNVEV (reference sequence). Trimming left V 2 bases short and J 0 bases short, with 17 bases between. This CDR3 comprises 17 residues. The DNA of the CDR3 is TGTGCCAGCAGTTTAGGTCGGGGGGCAGGGGGCTCCTACGAGCAGTACTTC. Translation: CASSLGRGAGGSYEQYF.

This clone was observed a handful of times. This chain joins TRBV5-5 and TRBJ1-1; TRBD1 agrees at 8 bases. This CDR3 has 17 residues. With 0 bases clipped from V and 9 bases from J, the junction kept 16 bases outside the gene matches. Germline V gives CDR1 SGHKS, CDR2 YYEKEE (reference sequence). This CDR3 reads CASSLGAGGAGFNQAFF. For the CDR3, the DNA is TGTGCCAGCAGCTTGGGGGCAGGGGGCGCAGGTTTCAATCAAGCTTTCTTT.

J is TRBJ2-5 and V is TRBV11-3; D is ambiguous. Germline CDR1 and CDR2: SGHNT and YENEEA. CDR3 size: 13 residues. V lost 0 bases, J lost 5 bases, and 7 bases lay in between. CDR3 nucleotides: TGTGCCAGCAGCTTAGACTTCACGGAGACCCAGTACTTC. It translates to CASSLDFTETQYF.

The chain joins TRBV6-5 to TRBJ2-2; D remains ambiguous. CDR1 MNHEY and CDR2 SVGAGI come from the germline V gene. The ends were cut back, 7 bases at V and 8 bases at J, with 11 bases in the middle. CDR3 size: 12 residues. The DNA for the CDR3 is TGTGCCAGCACCTCTGGGAAGGGGGAGCTGTTTTTT. It encodes CASTSGKGELFF.

V gene TRBV4-1 combines with J gene TRBJ1-4, with D maybe TRBD1 (5 bases). This CDR3 spans 16 amino acids. Between the trimmed V and J ends, which lost 4 bases and 3 bases, there was a span of 15 bases. Per the germline V gene, CDR1 is MGHRA and CDR2 is YSYEKL. Written as DNA, the CDR3 is TGCGCCAGCAGCCTCGTACAGGTCGGGGCTAATGAAAAACTGTTTTTT. As protein: CASSLVQVGANEKLFF.

V gene TRBV27 combines with J gene TRBJ2-2; D remains unclear. The CDR3 is 14 amino acids. The V gene's germline CDR1 is MNHEY and CDR2 SMNVEV (reference sequence). The V end was cut by 0 bases, the J end by 8 bases, with 10 bases between. CDR3 sequence reads: CASSLSAAWGELFF. As DNA, the CDR3 is TGTGCCAGCAGTTTATCGGCAGCTTGGGGGGAGCTGTTTTTT.

Turning to this clone: Sequence at one end of the junction differs from germline and may be a read error. This rearrangement joins TRBV5-8 to TRBJ1-1; 9 nucleotides match TRBD1. The CDR3 consists of 15 residues. Germline assignment: CDR1 SGHTS and CDR2 YDEGEE. DNA of the CDR3: TGTGCCAGCAGATTGGGACAGGGTGCGAACACTGAAGCTTTCTTT. Translation: CASRLGQGANTEAFF.

A single count supports this clone. The sample contains more than one DNA sequence encoding this CDR3. The J gene is TRBJ2-7, the V gene TRBV5-6; tentative D call: TRBD1 (5 bases). The CDR3 totals 14 residues. Germline V gives CDR1 SGHDT, CDR2 YYEEEE. Trimming cost V 0 bases and J 0 bases, with 7 bases left between them. The CDR3 is CASSLGGSSYEQYF. The DNA for the CDR3 is TGTGCCAGCAGCTTGGGGGGCAGCTCCTACGAGCAGTACTTC. The full variable domain, completed using reference TRBV5-6 and TRBJ2-7, is DAGVTQSPTHLIKTRGQQVTLRCSPKSGHDTVSWYQQALGQGPQFIFQYYEEEERQRGNFPDRFSGHQFPNYSSELNVNALLLGDSALYLCASSLGGSSYEQYFGPGTRLTVT.

The chain links TRBV19 to TRBJ2-1; 7 nucleotides line up with TRBD2. V shed 7 bases, J shed 1 base, and the junction held 4 bases outside the gene matches. Germline lookup yields CDR1 LNHDA and CDR2 SQIVND (reference sequence). The length of the CDR3 is 14 residues. The CDR3 loop is CASTAAGSYNEQFF. DNA of the CDR3: TGTGCCAGTACCGCAGCGGGGTCCTACAATGAGCAGTTCTTC.